This record covers a single T cell receptor (beta chain). The antigen remains unidentified. This sample is drawn from a study of metastatic and nonmetastatic thyroid tumors. Turning to the study itself: Repertoires from malignant and benign thyroid patients were compared across blood and tumor or nodule tissue. Points from the study as a whole: Benign nodules reportedly had significantly lower TCR beta diversity than malignant thyroid tumors in blood and tumor.

Patients were all untreated before their thyroid surgery. TCRdb re-clonotyped the PCR reads via MiXCR. The table lists 30,000 to 45,000 clones, about 33% of them singletons. V gave up 0 bases and J gave up 6 bases, with 9 bases separating them. Germline assignment: CDR1 SGHDN and CDR2 FVKESK. This CDR3 is built from 15 residues. The chain links TRBV14 to TRBJ1-6; tentative D call: TRBD1 (5 bases). This sequence was found in a female donor with papillary thyroid cancer or a benign thyroid nodule (not recorded which). Some clones in this sample may be carry-over from other donors' samples. The sequenced material came from tumor tissue. The CDR3 region is CASSQEAGPNSPLHF. The CDR3 nucleotides read TGTGCCAGCAGCCAAGAGGCAGGGCCTAATTCACCCCTCCACTTT.